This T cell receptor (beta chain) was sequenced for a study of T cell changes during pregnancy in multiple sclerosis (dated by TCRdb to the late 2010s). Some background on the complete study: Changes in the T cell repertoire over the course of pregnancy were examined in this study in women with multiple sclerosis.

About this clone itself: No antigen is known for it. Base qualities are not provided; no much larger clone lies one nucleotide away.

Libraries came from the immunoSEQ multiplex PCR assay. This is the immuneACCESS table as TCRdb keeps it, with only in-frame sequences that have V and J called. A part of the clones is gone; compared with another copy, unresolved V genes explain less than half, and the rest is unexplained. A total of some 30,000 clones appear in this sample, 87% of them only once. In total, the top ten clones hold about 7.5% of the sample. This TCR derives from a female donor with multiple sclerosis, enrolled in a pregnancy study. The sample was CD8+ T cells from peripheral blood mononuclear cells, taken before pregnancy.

The CDR3 here reads CASSFKQGGEQYF. The nucleotide sequence reads TGTGCCAGCAGCTTCAAACAGGGCGGCGAGCAGTACTTC. Recombination joined TRBV11-2 with TRBJ2-7; TRBD1 might be the D gene, on 6 matching bases. Reading the germline V gene gives CDR1 SGHAT and CDR2 FQNNGV. From its cysteine to its phenylalanine, the CDR3 spans 13 amino acids. Just CDR3 DNA is preserved here, 39 bases in frame from base 1. The junction carries 12 bases between V and J, which are trimmed by 3 bases and 6 bases respectively.